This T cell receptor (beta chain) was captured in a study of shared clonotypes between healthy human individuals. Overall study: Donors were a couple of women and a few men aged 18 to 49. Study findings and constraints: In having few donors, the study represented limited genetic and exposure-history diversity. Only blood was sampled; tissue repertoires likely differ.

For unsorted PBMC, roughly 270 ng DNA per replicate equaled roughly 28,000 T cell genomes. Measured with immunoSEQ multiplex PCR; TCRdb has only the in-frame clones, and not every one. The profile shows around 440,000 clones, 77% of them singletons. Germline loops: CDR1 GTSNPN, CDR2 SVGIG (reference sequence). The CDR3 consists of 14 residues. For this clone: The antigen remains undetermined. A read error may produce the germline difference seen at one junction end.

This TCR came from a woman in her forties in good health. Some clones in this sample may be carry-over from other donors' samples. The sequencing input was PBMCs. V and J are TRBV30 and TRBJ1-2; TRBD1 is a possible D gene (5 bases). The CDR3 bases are TGTGCCTGGAGTGACGGCAGGGATAGCGGTGGCCACACCTTC. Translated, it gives CAWSDGRDSGGHTF.